A selection of T cell receptor beta chains follows, all from one sample in a study of shared clonotypes between healthy human individuals. Measured with immunoSEQ multiplex PCR; TCRdb has only the in-frame clones, and not every one. Among 950,000 to 1,100,000 clones, 70% to 80% were seen once, and the ten largest hold approximately 1.5%. Material: memory CD4+ T cells sorted from blood. Receptors originate from a man aged 18 to 30 in good health. CDR3s include the opening cysteine and the closing phenylalanine or tryptophan. The D gene is left open where the match is weak. Clone size is not always given. Where it is, it says once, few, many or a class for expanded clones.

CASSLPGQGLNTIYF	TGTGCCAGCAGCCTACCTGGACAGGGACTAAACACCATATATTTT	15	TRBV5-6	once	TRBD1	TRBJ1-3
CASSRGQINEKLFF	TGTGCCAGCAGCAGGGGACAGATTAATGAAAAACTGTTTTTT	14	TRBV11-2	once	TRBD1	TRBJ1-4
CASSTRGNYGYTF	TGTGCCAGCAGCACCAGGGGGAACTATGGCTACACCTTC	13	TRBV28	NA	TRBD1	TRBJ1-2
CASSFRVDQPQHF	TGTGCCAGCAGCTTTAGGGTAGATCAGCCCCAGCATTTT	13	TRBV7-8	NA	NA	TRBJ1-5
CATSSDLLAGVGDQETQYF	TGTGCCACCAGCAGCGACTTACTAGCGGGAGTTGGGGACCAAGAGACCCAGTACTTC	19	TRBV15	NA	TRBD2	TRBJ2-5
CASTGGRLNTEAFF	TGTGCCAGCACCGGTGGTAGATTGAACACTGAAGCTTTCTTT	14	TRBV6-1	few	NA	TRBJ1-1
CASSQPRGGRPETQYF	TGTGCCAGCAGCCAACCGCGGGGGGGGCGCCCGGAGACCCAGTACTTC	16	TRBV14	once	TRBD2	TRBJ2-5
CASSSRQGEQPQHF	TGTGCCAGCAGCTCAAGACAGGGGGAACAGCCCCAGCATTTT	14	TRBV7-2	NA	TRBD1	TRBJ1-5
CASKAAGGVNVGTQYF	TGTGCCAGCAAGGCTGCAGGGGGCGTCAATGTGGGGACCCAGTACTTC	16	TRBV28	NA	TRBD1	TRBJ2-5
CASSVGGDSRGEQYF	TGTGCCAGCAGCGTAGGGGGGGACAGCCGTGGAGAGCAGTACTTC	15	TRBV9	NA	NA	TRBJ2-7
CASRTGLGGSRCYEQYF	TGTGCCAGCAGGACGGGACTAGGCGGGAGCCGCTGCTACGAGCAGTACTTC	17	TRBV6-4	NA	TRBD2	TRBJ2-7
CASSLGTVRGQETQYF	TGCGCCAGCAGCTTGGGGACTGTCAGGGGTCAAGAGACCCAGTACTTC	16	TRBV5-1	NA	NA	TRBJ2-5
CASSRDRLYEKLFF	TGTGCCAGCTCCCGGGACAGGCTTTATGAAAAACTGTTTTTT	14	TRBV6-1	NA	TRBD1	TRBJ1-4
CASSFQGMTEAFF	TGTGCCAGCAGCTTTCAGGGTATGACTGAAGCTTTCTTT	13	TRBV7-2	NA	NA	TRBJ1-1
CASSFFREDQPQHF	TGTGCCAGCAGCTTCTTCAGGGAAGATCAGCCCCAGCATTTT	14	TRBV7-9	few	NA	TRBJ1-5
CASSLGQSNQPQHF	TGCGCCAGCAGCTTGGGACAGAGCAATCAGCCCCAGCATTTT	14	TRBV5-1	NA	NA	TRBJ1-5
CASSDPGTSGNGYEQYF	TGTGCCAGCAGTGACCCGGGGACTAGCGGGAACGGGTACGAGCAGTACTTC	17	TRBV2	NA	TRBD2	TRBJ2-7
CASNNRDRATYEQYF	TGTGCCAGCAACAACCGGGACAGGGCTACCTACGAGCAGTACTTC	15	TRBV6-6	few	TRBD1	TRBJ2-7
CASRLMRDRPYEQYF	TGCGCCAGCAGATTAATGAGGGACAGGCCCTACGAGCAGTACTTC	15	TRBV10-1	few	TRBD1	TRBJ2-7
CASTKGTALEEQYF	TGTGCCAGCACCAAAGGGACAGCCCTGGAAGAGCAGTACTTC	14	TRBV5-4	NA	TRBD1	TRBJ2-7
CASTPLSATETQYF	TGTGCCAGTACGCCACTCTCTGCCACGGAGACCCAGTACTTC	14	TRBV18	NA	NA	TRBJ2-5
CASRTAEKLFF	TGTGCCAGCAGGACCGCTGAAAAACTGTTTTTT	11	TRBV2	few	NA	TRBJ1-4
CASSVGLQSDEQFF	TGTGCCAGCAGCGTAGGGCTACAGTCCGATGAGCAGTTCTTC	14	TRBV9	NA	NA	TRBJ2-1
CASSPNLGGTTGTEAFF	TGTGCCAGCAGCCCAAATTTGGGGGGCACGACGGGGACTGAAGCTTTCTTT	17	TRBV4-2	NA	NA	TRBJ1-1
CASSDRVATGELLF	TGTGCCAGCAGTGACAGGGTGGCCACCGGGGAGCTGCTTTTT	14	TRBV2	NA	NA	TRBJ2-2
CASSIRAGNQPQHF	TGTGCCAGTAGTATAAGGGCAGGGAATCAGCCCCAGCATTTT	14	TRBV19	NA	NA	TRBJ1-5
CASKEVANTGELFF	TGCGCCAGCAAGGAAGTAGCGAACACCGGGGAGCTGTTTTTT	14	TRBV5-1	NA	NA	TRBJ2-2
CASSSSLAGGYNEQFF	TGCGCCAGCAGCTCCTCCCTAGCGGGGGGCTACAATGAGCAGTTCTTC	16	TRBV5-1	once	TRBD2	TRBJ2-1
CASSPNSNQPQHF	TGTGCCAGCAGTCCAAATAGCAATCAGCCCCAGCATTTT	13	TRBV6-6	NA	NA	TRBJ1-5
CSVEGVSEAPVEAFF	TGCAGCGTTGAAGGGGTGTCAGAGGCCCCCGTTGAAGCTTTCTTT	15	TRBV29-1	NA	NA	TRBJ1-1
CASSAIPGTGQETQYF	TGCGCCAGCAGCGCGATACCCGGGACAGGACAAGAGACCCAGTACTTC	16	TRBV5-1	NA	TRBD1	TRBJ2-5
CASSSGTGNQPQHF	TGCGCCAGCAGCTCCGGGACGGGCAATCAGCCCCAGCATTTT	14	TRBV5-1	NA	NA	TRBJ1-5
CASRVGAVETQYF	TGCGCCAGCAGAGTAGGAGCGGTGGAGACCCAGTACTTC	13	TRBV10-2	NA	NA	TRBJ2-5
CASSAPTDTQYF	TGTGCCAGCAGCGCACCCACAGATACGCAGTATTTT	12	TRBV9	NA	NA	TRBJ2-3
CASSPTWEGNTGELFF	TGCGCCAGCAGCCCAACTTGGGAGGGAAACACCGGGGAGCTGTTTTTT	16	TRBV4-3	NA	TRBD2	TRBJ2-2
CASTLQRGGETQYF	TGTGCCAGCACCCTCCAGCGGGGGGGAGAGACCCAGTACTTC	14	TRBV6-1	NA	TRBD2	TRBJ2-5
CASSLDLGDGYEQYF	TGTGCCAGCAGCTTAGATCTGGGGGACGGCTACGAGCAGTACTTC	15	TRBV11-2	NA	NA	TRBJ2-7
CASSYSYRGQETQYF	TGTGCCAGCAGTTACTCCTACAGGGGCCAAGAGACCCAGTACTTC	15	TRBV6-6	NA	TRBD1	TRBJ2-5
CASSSRLGGGELFF	TGTGCCAGCAGCTCCCGGCTAGGTGGCGGGGAGCTGTTTTTT	14	TRBV5-4	NA	NA	TRBJ2-2
CASSLQGRNTEAFF	TGTGCCAGCAGTTTACAGGGGCGGAACACTGAAGCTTTCTTT	14	TRBV28	few	NA	TRBJ1-1
CAHGRAHEKLFF	TGTGCCCATGGCCGGGCCCATGAAAAACTGTTTTTT	12	TRBV28	NA	NA	TRBJ1-4
CASSYLGTGLYGYTF	TGTGCCAGCAGTTACTTGGGGACAGGGCTCTATGGCTACACCTTC	15	TRBV6-6	NA	TRBD1	TRBJ1-2
CASKGRTDSPLHF	TGTGCCAGTAAAGGCAGGACCGATTCACCCCTCCACTTT	13	TRBV6-6	few	NA	TRBJ1-6
CASSGTGGNQPQHF	TGTGCCAGCAGCGGGACAGGGGGTAATCAGCCCCAGCATTTT	14	TRBV2	NA	TRBD1	TRBJ1-5